The rows below give T cell receptor beta chains drawn from one sample of a study of human T cells and chemical hapten exposure. TCRdb reprocessed the RACE reads via MiXCR and lists one record per CDR3 protein. This sample carries under 110,000 distinct CDR3 sequences, around 12% of them seen once, and the ten largest clones take about 1.6%. The input for sequencing was whole blood, taken in connection with sensitization to the hapten diphenylcyclopropenone (DPC). These receptors were taken from a woman aged 45-65 years with alopecia areata. Some clones in this sample may be carry-over from other donors' samples. Each CDR3 is given with its conserved first and last residue. D genes are given only for firm matches. Some rows mark clone size as missing; the rest say once, few, many or name a class of expanded clone.

CDR3 DNA: TGTGCCAGCAGCTCACGGGACAGCCTTTCCACTGAAGCTTTCTTT
CDR3 protein: CASSSRDSLSTEAFF
clone size: few
V gene: TRBV7-4
D gene: TRBD1
J gene: TRBJ1-1

CDR3 DNA: TGTGCCAGCTCATCCTCGCCGGTGGTCCTTAATGAAAAACTGTTTTTT
CDR3 protein: CASSSSPVVLNEKLFF
clone size: many
V gene: TRBV18
D gene: -
J gene: TRBJ1-4

CDR3 DNA: TGTGCCAGCAGCTTAGGCCACCGGGCGGGGAACACTGAAGCTTTCTTT
CDR3 protein: CASSLGHRAGNTEAFF
clone size: -
V gene: TRBV7-9
D gene: -
J gene: TRBJ1-1

CDR3 DNA: TGTGCCAGCAGTTTATTGAGTTGGGGCAGCGGGAGCGGTGAGCAGTTCTTC
CDR3 protein: CASSLLSWGSGSGEQFF
clone size: many
V gene: TRBV28
D gene: TRBD2
J gene: TRBJ2-1

CDR3 DNA: TGTGCCAGCAGCGTGGGACAGGTCAATCAGCCCCAGCATTTT
CDR3 protein: CASSVGQVNQPQHF
clone size: -
V gene: TRBV2
D gene: TRBD1
J gene: TRBJ1-5

CDR3 DNA: TGTGCCAGCAGCCAAGACTCGTATCGGGGGATGAACACTGAAGCTTTCTTT
CDR3 protein: CASSQDSYRGMNTEAFF
clone size: few
V gene: TRBV4-2
D gene: -
J gene: TRBJ1-1

CDR3 DNA: TGTGCCAGCAGCGAACACCCACGGGGTTCCGGGGAGCTGTTTTTT
CDR3 protein: CASSEHPRGSGELFF
clone size: few
V gene: TRBV2
D gene: -
J gene: TRBJ2-2

CDR3 DNA: TGTGCCAGCAGCTTAGCGGCGCTCTACGAGCAGTACTTC
CDR3 protein: CASSLAALYEQYF
clone size: few
V gene: TRBV7-8
D gene: -
J gene: TRBJ2-7

CDR3 DNA: TGCAGCGTTGTTTTAGCGGGTACAGATACGCAGTATTTT
CDR3 protein: CSVVLAGTDTQYF
clone size: few
V gene: TRBV29-1
D gene: TRBD2
J gene: TRBJ2-3

CDR3 DNA: TGTGCCAGCAGTTTAGAACCGCTCACAGATACGCAGTATTTT
CDR3 protein: CASSLEPLTDTQYF
clone size: many
V gene: TRBV12-3/TRBV12-4
D gene: -
J gene: TRBJ2-3

CDR3 DNA: TGTGCCAGCAGTCCACCTCGGTCACCCCTCCACTTT
CDR3 protein: CASSPPRSPLHF
clone size: many
V gene: TRBV28
D gene: -
J gene: TRBJ1-6

CDR3 DNA: TGTGCCAGCAGTTCCGGGACCGCCCCGCGAGAGACCCAGTACTTC
CDR3 protein: CASSSGTAPRETQYF
clone size: -
V gene: TRBV28
D gene: -
J gene: TRBJ2-5

CDR3 DNA: TGTGCCAGCAGCTTAGATTCCGGACTAGCGGGGGCGGGGAATACGCAGTATTTT
CDR3 protein: CASSLDSGLAGAGNTQYF
clone size: many
V gene: TRBV7-2
D gene: TRBD2
J gene: TRBJ2-3

CDR3 DNA: TGCAGTGCTAGTTGGGACAGTCCCACCGGGGAGCTGTTTTTT
CDR3 protein: CSASWDSPTGELFF
clone size: few
V gene: TRBV20-1
D gene: TRBD1
J gene: TRBJ2-2

CDR3 DNA: TGTGCCACCAGCAGAGGCGGGGAGGACACTGAAGCTTTCTTT
CDR3 protein: CATSRGGEDTEAFF
clone size: few
V gene: TRBV15
D gene: -
J gene: TRBJ1-1

CDR3 DNA: TGTGCCAGCAGCTTACGACAGAACATGAACACTGAAGCTTTCTTT
CDR3 protein: CASSLRQNMNTEAFF
clone size: -
V gene: TRBV11-2
D gene: -
J gene: TRBJ1-1

CDR3 DNA: TGTGCCAGCAGCTTCTCCGGGACAGGGAAAAACGAGCAGTACTTC
CDR3 protein: CASSFSGTGKNEQYF
clone size: many
V gene: TRBV7-2
D gene: TRBD1
J gene: TRBJ2-7

CDR3 DNA: TGTGCTAGCAGCCCTACAGGGGAAGAGACCCAGTACTTC
CDR3 protein: CASSPTGEETQYF
clone size: few
V gene: TRBV7-7
D gene: TRBD1
J gene: TRBJ2-5

CDR3 DNA: TGTGCCAGCAGCGTGTCCAGCGGGAGCACAGATACGCAGTATTTT
CDR3 protein: CASSVSSGSTDTQYF
clone size: many
V gene: TRBV9
D gene: -
J gene: TRBJ2-3

CDR3 DNA: TGTGCCAGCAGCGTAGCGCGGGGGTTGGAGACCCAGTACTTC
CDR3 protein: CASSVARGLETQYF
clone size: many
V gene: TRBV9
D gene: TRBD2
J gene: TRBJ2-5

CDR3 DNA: TGTGCCAGCAGCCCGCAGACAGGGGATGAAAAACTGTTTTTT
CDR3 protein: CASSPQTGDEKLFF
clone size: many
V gene: TRBV7-2
D gene: TRBD1
J gene: TRBJ1-4

CDR3 DNA: TGTGCCAGCAGCCAAAGGTACAGGGACGTGCTCACTGAAGCTTTCTTT
CDR3 protein: CASSQRYRDVLTEAFF
clone size: many
V gene: TRBV11-2
D gene: -
J gene: TRBJ1-1

CDR3 DNA: TGTGCCAGCAGCGGGACTAGCGGGAGCGTCGGTCAGACCCAGTACTTC
CDR3 protein: CASSGTSGSVGQTQYF
clone size: many
V gene: TRBV7-2
D gene: TRBD2
J gene: TRBJ2-5

CDR3 DNA: TGTGCCAGCAGGTCCTGGGGGGACAGTAGCAATCAGCCCCAGCATTTT
CDR3 protein: CASRSWGDSSNQPQHF
clone size: many
V gene: TRBV6-2/TRBV6-3
D gene: TRBD1
J gene: TRBJ1-5

CDR3 DNA: TGTGCCAGCAGCTTAAGGACAGGGTGGTTACAGCCCCAGCATTTT
CDR3 protein: CASSLRTGWLQPQHF
clone size: few
V gene: TRBV7-2
D gene: TRBD1
J gene: TRBJ1-5

CDR3 DNA: TGCAGTGCTCGAGGATCATCTAGCACAGATACGCAGTATTTT
CDR3 protein: CSARGSSSTDTQYF
clone size: -
V gene: TRBV20-1
D gene: -
J gene: TRBJ2-3

CDR3 DNA: TGCAGTGCTAGCGGGAATGAGATTCAAGAGACCCAGTACTTC
CDR3 protein: CSASGNEIQETQYF
clone size: many
V gene: TRBV20-1
D gene: -
J gene: TRBJ2-5

CDR3 DNA: TGTGCCAGCAGCCGCAACAGGGGAGGAGGTGCTGAAGCTTTCTTT
CDR3 protein: CASSRNRGGGAEAFF
clone size: -
V gene: TRBV12-3/TRBV12-4
D gene: TRBD1
J gene: TRBJ1-1

CDR3 DNA: TGTGCCAGCAGCACCACCGGGGTAGGGGCGCTGGAGCAGTTCTTC
CDR3 protein: CASSTTGVGALEQFF
clone size: many
V gene: TRBV6-5
D gene: -
J gene: TRBJ2-1

CDR3 DNA: TGTGCCAGCAGCTTCGGGACAGCCTACGAGCAGTACTTC
CDR3 protein: CASSFGTAYEQYF
clone size: many
V gene: TRBV7-6
D gene: TRBD1
J gene: TRBJ2-7

CDR3 DNA: TGTGCCAGCCGAAGTGTAGCGGGGGGCACCGGGGAGCTGTTTTTT
CDR3 protein: CASRSVAGGTGELFF
clone size: many
V gene: TRBV6-6
D gene: TRBD2
J gene: TRBJ2-2

CDR3 DNA: TGTGCCAGCAGCAAAGAGCCACAGCCCGAGACCCAGTACTTC
CDR3 protein: CASSKEPQPETQYF
clone size: many
V gene: TRBV21-1
D gene: -
J gene: TRBJ2-5

CDR3 DNA: TGTGCCAGCAGCCCCGCGTCTAGCGGGGGGACAGATACGCAGTATTTT
CDR3 protein: CASSPASSGGTDTQYF
clone size: -
V gene: TRBV7-9
D gene: TRBD2
J gene: TRBJ2-3

CDR3 DNA: TGCGCCAGCAGCCTCAGTGAGCGGGGGGGCCGTTCAGATACGCAGTATTTT
CDR3 protein: CASSLSERGGRSDTQYF
clone size: few
V gene: TRBV5-1
D gene: TRBD2
J gene: TRBJ2-3

CDR3 DNA: TGTGCCAGCACCCAACGGGACAGAGGGTCCTACGAGCAGTACTTC
CDR3 protein: CASTQRDRGSYEQYF
clone size: few
V gene: TRBV2
D gene: TRBD1
J gene: TRBJ2-7

CDR3 DNA: TGTGCCAGCACCGTACAGAGTTTCTATGGCTACACCTTC
CDR3 protein: CASTVQSFYGYTF
clone size: few
V gene: TRBV12-3/TRBV12-4
D gene: -
J gene: TRBJ1-2

CDR3 DNA: TGCGCCAGCAGCTGGGGCGGACAGACAAAAGAGACCCAGTACTTC
CDR3 protein: CASSWGGQTKETQYF
clone size: -
V gene: TRBV5-1
D gene: -
J gene: TRBJ2-5

CDR3 DNA: TGTACCAGCATCCCGGGGGGCTGGAGCGGCGAGCAGTACTTC
CDR3 protein: CTSIPGGWSGEQYF
clone size: -
V gene: TRBV28
D gene: -
J gene: TRBJ2-7

CDR3 DNA: TGTGCCAGCAGCTTACAGGGAGGTGGAAACACCATATATTTT
CDR3 protein: CASSLQGGGNTIYF
clone size: many
V gene: TRBV7-9
D gene: -
J gene: TRBJ1-3

CDR3 DNA: TGTGCCAGCAGCCAACGACTAGGATTCACCGGGGAGCTGTTTTTT
CDR3 protein: CASSQRLGFTGELFF
clone size: -
V gene: TRBV11-2
D gene: -
J gene: TRBJ2-2

CDR3 DNA: TGTGCCACCGTACAAGGACTTCCAATGGCGGCTTTCTTT
CDR3 protein: CATVQGLPMAAFF
clone size: few
V gene: TRBV6-2/TRBV6-3
D gene: -
J gene: TRBJ1-1

CDR3 DNA: TGCAGTGGAGACATGGGGAAGGCGACAGAAGAGACCCAGTACTTC
CDR3 protein: CSGDMGKATEETQYF
clone size: -
V gene: TRBV20-1
D gene: -
J gene: TRBJ2-5

CDR3 DNA: TGTGCCAGCAGCCGCGAGGGGCCGGGCACCGGGGAGCTGTTTTTT
CDR3 protein: CASSREGPGTGELFF
clone size: -
V gene: TRBV3-1
D gene: -
J gene: TRBJ2-2

CDR3 DNA: TGTGCCAGCACCTTTGGGGACGAGCAGTACTTC
CDR3 protein: CASTFGDEQYF
clone size: few
V gene: TRBV12-3/TRBV12-4
D gene: -
J gene: TRBJ2-7

CDR3 DNA: TGCAGCGTTCCGGGACAGAGCACAGATACGCAGTATTTT
CDR3 protein: CSVPGQSTDTQYF
clone size: -
V gene: TRBV29-1
D gene: TRBD1
J gene: TRBJ2-3

CDR3 DNA: TGTGCCAGCAGCGGAGCGGGGGCCCGCTTGTACTTC
CDR3 protein: CASSGAGARLYF
clone size: -
V gene: TRBV7-8
D gene: TRBD2
J gene: TRBJ2-7

CDR3 DNA: TGTGCCAGCAGCGTAGCGGTAAGTTCGGAAGCTTTCTTT
CDR3 protein: CASSVAVSSEAFF
clone size: few
V gene: TRBV9
D gene: -
J gene: TRBJ1-1

CDR3 DNA: TGTGCCAGCAGCTTAGAGAGGGGGCGGACCCAGTACTTC
CDR3 protein: CASSLERGRTQYF
clone size: many
V gene: TRBV7-2
D gene: TRBD1
J gene: TRBJ2-5

CDR3 DNA: TGTGCCAGCAGTCGCCCTACGGACACTTACGCGAAGCAGTACTTC
CDR3 protein: CASSRPTDTYAKQYF
clone size: -
V gene: TRBV12-3/TRBV12-4
D gene: -
J gene: TRBJ2-7

CDR3 DNA: TGTGCCAGCAGTTTGGACAGCGGATATGGCTACACCTTC
CDR3 protein: CASSLDSGYGYTF
clone size: many
V gene: TRBV5-1
D gene: -
J gene: TRBJ1-2

CDR3 DNA: TGTGCCATCAGTGAAGTGGCGCGTGAGCAGTTCTTC
CDR3 protein: CAISEVAREQFF
clone size: -
V gene: TRBV10-3
D gene: -
J gene: TRBJ2-1

CDR3 DNA: TGTGCCAGCAACCTCCGGGACGGCCGCTACAATGAGCAGTTCTTC
CDR3 protein: CASNLRDGRYNEQFF
clone size: few
V gene: TRBV11-2
D gene: -
J gene: TRBJ2-1

CDR3 DNA: TGTGCCAGCTCACCCGATACGAGAGGACATCGTCAGCCCCAGCATTTT
CDR3 protein: CASSPDTRGHRQPQHF
clone size: few
V gene: TRBV18
D gene: -
J gene: TRBJ1-5

CDR3 DNA: TGTGCCAGCAGTTTGTCTGAGTACGAGCAGTACTTC
CDR3 protein: CASSLSEYEQYF
clone size: -
V gene: TRBV28
D gene: -
J gene: TRBJ2-7

CDR3 DNA: TGTGCCAGCAGCAGAAGGGACAGGGTCTTCCAAGAGACCCAGTACTTC
CDR3 protein: CASSRRDRVFQETQYF
clone size: few
V gene: TRBV7-2
D gene: TRBD1
J gene: TRBJ2-5

CDR3 DNA: TGTGCCAGCAGTCCGGGACTAGCAGCAAGTGAGCAGTTCTTC
CDR3 protein: CASSPGLAASEQFF
clone size: -
V gene: TRBV28
D gene: TRBD2
J gene: TRBJ2-1

CDR3 DNA: TGTGCCAGCAGCCAAGTGGGGCAGTCCTACGAGCAGTACTTC
CDR3 protein: CASSQVGQSYEQYF
clone size: -
V gene: TRBV3-1
D gene: -
J gene: TRBJ2-7

CDR3 DNA: TGTGCCAGCAGTTATCTAGCGGGAAGCACCGGGGAGCTGTTTTTT
CDR3 protein: CASSYLAGSTGELFF
clone size: few
V gene: TRBV6-2/TRBV6-3
D gene: TRBD2
J gene: TRBJ2-2

CDR3 DNA: TGTGCCAGCAGCTTGCAGGGAATGTACAATGAGCAGTTCTTC
CDR3 protein: CASSLQGMYNEQFF
clone size: few
V gene: TRBV7-8
D gene: -
J gene: TRBJ2-1

CDR3 DNA: TGTGCCAGCAGTCCAGGACAGGGTCTGGAAAAACTGTTTTTT
CDR3 protein: CASSPGQGLEKLFF
clone size: few
V gene: TRBV28
D gene: TRBD1
J gene: TRBJ1-4